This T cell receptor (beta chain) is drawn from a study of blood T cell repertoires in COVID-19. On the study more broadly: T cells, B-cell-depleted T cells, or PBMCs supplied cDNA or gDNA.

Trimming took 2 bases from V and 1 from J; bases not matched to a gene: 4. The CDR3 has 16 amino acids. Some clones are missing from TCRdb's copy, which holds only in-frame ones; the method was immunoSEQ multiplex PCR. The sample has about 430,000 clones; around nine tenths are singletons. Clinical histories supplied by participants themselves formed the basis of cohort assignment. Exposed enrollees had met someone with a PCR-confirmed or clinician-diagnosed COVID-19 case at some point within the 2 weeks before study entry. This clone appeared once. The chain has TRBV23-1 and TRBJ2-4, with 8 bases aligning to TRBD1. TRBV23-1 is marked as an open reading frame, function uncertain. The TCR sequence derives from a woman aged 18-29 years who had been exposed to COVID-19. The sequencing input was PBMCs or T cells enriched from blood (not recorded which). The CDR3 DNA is TGCGCCAGCAGTCAAGCCAGACAGGGGGCCAAAAACATTCAGTACTTC. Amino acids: CASSQARQGAKNIQYF.